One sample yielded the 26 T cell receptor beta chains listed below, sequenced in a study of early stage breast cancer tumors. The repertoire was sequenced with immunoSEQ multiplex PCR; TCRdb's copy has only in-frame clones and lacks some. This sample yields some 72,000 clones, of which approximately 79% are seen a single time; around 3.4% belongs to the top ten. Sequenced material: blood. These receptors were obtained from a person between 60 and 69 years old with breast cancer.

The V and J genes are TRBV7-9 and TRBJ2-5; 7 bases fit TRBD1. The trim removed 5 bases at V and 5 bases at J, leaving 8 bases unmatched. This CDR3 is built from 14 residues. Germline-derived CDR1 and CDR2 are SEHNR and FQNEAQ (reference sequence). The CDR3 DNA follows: TGTGCCAGCAGCCCGGGACAGATCGGGGAGACCCAGTACTTC. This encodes CASSPGQIGETQYF.

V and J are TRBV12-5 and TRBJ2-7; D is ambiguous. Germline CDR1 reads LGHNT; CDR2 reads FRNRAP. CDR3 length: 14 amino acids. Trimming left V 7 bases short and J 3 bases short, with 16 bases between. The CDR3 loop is CASASTLGSYEQYF. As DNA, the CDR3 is TGTGCTAGTGCCTCGACACTGGGAAGCTACGAGCAGTACTTC.

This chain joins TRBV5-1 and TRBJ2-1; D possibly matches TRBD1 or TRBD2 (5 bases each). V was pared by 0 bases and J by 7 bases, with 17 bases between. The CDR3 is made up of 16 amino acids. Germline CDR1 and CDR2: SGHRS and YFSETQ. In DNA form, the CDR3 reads TGCGCCAGCAGCTTGGCCCCCGGGACGAACCGAAATGAGCAGTTCTTC. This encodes CASSLAPGTNRNEQFF.

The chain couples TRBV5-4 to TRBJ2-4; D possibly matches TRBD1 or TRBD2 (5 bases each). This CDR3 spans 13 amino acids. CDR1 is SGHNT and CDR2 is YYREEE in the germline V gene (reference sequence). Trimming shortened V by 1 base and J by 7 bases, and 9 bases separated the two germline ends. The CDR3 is CASSLPRENIQYF. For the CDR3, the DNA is TGTGCCAGCAGCTTGCCCAGGGAGAACATTCAGTACTTC.

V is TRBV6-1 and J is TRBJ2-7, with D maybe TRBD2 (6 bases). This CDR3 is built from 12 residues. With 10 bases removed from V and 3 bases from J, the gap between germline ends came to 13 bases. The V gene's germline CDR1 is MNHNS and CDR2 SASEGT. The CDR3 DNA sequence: TGTGCCACAGGAGGAGGGCGCTACGAGCAGTACTTC. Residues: CATGGGRYEQYF.

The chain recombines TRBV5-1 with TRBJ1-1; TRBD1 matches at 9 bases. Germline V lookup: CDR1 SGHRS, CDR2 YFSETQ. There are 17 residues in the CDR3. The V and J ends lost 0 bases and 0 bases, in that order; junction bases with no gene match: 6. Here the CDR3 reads CASSLENGTGMNTEAFF. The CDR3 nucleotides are TGCGCCAGCAGCTTGGAGAACGGGACAGGGATGAACACTGAAGCTTTCTTT.

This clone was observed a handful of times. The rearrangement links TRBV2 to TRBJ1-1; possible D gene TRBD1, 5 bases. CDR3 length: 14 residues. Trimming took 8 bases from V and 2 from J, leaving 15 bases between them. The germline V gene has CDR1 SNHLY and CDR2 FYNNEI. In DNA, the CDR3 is TGTGCCAGCCAAGATATAGGGGTCAACACTGAAGCTTTCTTT. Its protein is CASQDIGVNTEAFF. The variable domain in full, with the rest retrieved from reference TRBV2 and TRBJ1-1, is EPEVTQTPSHQVTQMGQEVILRCVPISNHLYFYWYRQILGQKVEFLVSFYNNEISEKSEIFDDQFSVERPDGSNFTLKIRSTKLEDSAMYFCASQDIGVNTEAFFGQGTRLTVV.

The CDR3 sequence is CAFRSSGANVLTF. CDR3 DNA: TGTGCCTTCAGAAGCTCTGGGGCCAACGTCCTGACTTTC. The chain employs TRBV30 and TRBJ2-6; D remains unclear. The V end was cut by 7 bases, the J end by 0 bases, with 7 bases between. Germline V gives CDR1 GTSNPN, CDR2 SVGIG (reference sequence). The CDR3 is 13 residues long.

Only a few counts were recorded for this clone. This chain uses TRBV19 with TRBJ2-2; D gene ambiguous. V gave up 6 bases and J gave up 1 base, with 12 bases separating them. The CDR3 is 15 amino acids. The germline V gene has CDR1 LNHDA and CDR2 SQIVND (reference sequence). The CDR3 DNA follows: TGTGCCAGTAGCATGGGCATGAAGAACACCGGGGAGCTGTTTTTT. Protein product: CASSMGMKNTGELFF.

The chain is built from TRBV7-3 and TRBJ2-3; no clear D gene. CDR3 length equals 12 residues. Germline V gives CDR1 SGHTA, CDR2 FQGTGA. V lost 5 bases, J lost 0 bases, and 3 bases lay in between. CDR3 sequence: CASSTSTDTQYF. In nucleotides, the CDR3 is TGTGCCAGCAGCACTAGCACAGATACGCAGTATTTT.

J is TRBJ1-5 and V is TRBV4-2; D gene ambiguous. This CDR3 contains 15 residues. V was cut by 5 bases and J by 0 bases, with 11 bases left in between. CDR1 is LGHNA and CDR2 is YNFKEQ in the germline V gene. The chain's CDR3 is CASSSNSNSNQPQHF. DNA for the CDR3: TGTGCCAGCAGCTCCAACTCAAATAGCAATCAGCCCCAGCATTTT.

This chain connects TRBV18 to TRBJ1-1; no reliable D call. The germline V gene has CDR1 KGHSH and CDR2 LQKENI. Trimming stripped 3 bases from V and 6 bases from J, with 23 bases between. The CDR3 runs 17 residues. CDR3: CASSPRGGLGRTAEAFF. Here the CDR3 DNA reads TGTGCCAGCTCACCCCGTGGCGGGTTGGGTAGGACGGCTGAAGCTTTCTTT.

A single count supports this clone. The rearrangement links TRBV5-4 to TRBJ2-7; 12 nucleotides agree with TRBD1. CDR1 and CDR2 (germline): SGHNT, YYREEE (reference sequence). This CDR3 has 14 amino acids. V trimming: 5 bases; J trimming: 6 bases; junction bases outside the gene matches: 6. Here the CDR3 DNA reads TGTGCCAGCAGTTCCGGGACAGGGGGCGTCGAGCAGTACTTC. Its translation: CASSSGTGGVEQYF.

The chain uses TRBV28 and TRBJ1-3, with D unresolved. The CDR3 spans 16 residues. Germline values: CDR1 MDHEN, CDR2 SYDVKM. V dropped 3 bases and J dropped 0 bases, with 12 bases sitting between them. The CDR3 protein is CASSFAGLNSGNTIYF. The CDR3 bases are TGTGCCAGCAGTTTTGCCGGGCTAAACTCTGGAAACACCATATATTTT.

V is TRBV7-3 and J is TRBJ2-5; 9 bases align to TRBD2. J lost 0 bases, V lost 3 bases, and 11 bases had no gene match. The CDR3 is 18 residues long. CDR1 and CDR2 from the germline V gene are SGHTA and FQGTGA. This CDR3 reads CASSLGPGLAGYQETQYF. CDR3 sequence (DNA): TGTGCCAGCAGCTTGGGACCAGGGCTAGCGGGGTACCAAGAGACCCAGTACTTC.

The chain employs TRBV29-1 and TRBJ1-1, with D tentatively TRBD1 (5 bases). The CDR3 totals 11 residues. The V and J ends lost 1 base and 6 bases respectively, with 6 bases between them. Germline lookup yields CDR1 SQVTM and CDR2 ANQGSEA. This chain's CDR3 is CSVEGGPEAFF. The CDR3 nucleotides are TGCAGCGTTGAAGGGGGCCCTGAAGCTTTCTTT.

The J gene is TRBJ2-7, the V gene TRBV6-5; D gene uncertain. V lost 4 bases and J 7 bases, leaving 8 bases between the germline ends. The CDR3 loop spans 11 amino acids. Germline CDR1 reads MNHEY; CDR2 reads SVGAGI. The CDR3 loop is CASSSTGEQYF. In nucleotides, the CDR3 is TGTGCCAGCAGTTCGACGGGTGAGCAGTACTTC.

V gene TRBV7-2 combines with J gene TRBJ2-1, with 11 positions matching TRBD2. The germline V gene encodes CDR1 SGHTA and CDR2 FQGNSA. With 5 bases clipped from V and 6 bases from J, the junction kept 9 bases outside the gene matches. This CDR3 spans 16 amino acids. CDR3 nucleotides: TGTGCCAGCAGCCGCTGGACTAGCGGGCCGCTCAATGAGCAGTTCTTC. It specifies CASSRWTSGPLNEQFF. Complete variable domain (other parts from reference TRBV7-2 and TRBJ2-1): GAGVSQSPSNKVTEKGKDVELRCDPISGHTALYWYRQSLGQGLEFLIYFQGNSAPDKSGLPSDRFSAERTGGSVSTLTIQRTQQEDSAVYLCASSRWTSGPLNEQFFGPGTRLTVL.

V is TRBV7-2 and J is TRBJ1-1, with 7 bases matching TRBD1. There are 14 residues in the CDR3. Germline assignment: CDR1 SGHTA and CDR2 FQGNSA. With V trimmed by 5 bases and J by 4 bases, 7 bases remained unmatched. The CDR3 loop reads CASSALTGVTEAFF. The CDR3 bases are TGTGCCAGCAGCGCCTTAACAGGGGTCACTGAAGCTTTCTTT.

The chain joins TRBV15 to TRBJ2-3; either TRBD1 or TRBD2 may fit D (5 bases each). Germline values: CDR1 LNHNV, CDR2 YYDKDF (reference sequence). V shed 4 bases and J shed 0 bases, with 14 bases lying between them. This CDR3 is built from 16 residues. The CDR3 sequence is CATSNRDLSSTDTQYF. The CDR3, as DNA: TGTGCCACCAGCAACCGGGACCTCTCTAGCACAGATACGCAGTATTTT.

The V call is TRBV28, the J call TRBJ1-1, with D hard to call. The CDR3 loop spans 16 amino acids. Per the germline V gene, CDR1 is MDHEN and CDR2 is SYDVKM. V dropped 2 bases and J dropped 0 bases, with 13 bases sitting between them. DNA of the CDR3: TGTGCCAGCAGTTTAAACCCGAGGCCCTTGAACACTGAAGCTTTCTTT. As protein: CASSLNPRPLNTEAFF.

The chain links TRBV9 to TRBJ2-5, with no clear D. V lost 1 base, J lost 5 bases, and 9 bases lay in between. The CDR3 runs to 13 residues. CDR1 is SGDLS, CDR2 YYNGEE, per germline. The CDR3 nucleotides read TGTGCCAGCAGCGTAACATTGAGGGAGACCCAGTACTTC. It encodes CASSVTLRETQYF.

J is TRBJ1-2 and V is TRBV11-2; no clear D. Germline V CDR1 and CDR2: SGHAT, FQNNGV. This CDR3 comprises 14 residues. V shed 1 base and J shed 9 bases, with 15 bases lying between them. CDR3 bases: TGTGCCAGCAGCTTAGCGTCACCCTCTTCGAGCTACACCTTC. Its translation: CASSLASPSSSYTF.

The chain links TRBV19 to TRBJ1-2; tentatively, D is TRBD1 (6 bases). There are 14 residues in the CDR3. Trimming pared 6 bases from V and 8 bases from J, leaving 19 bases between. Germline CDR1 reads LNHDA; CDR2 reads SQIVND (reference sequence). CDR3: CASSPQGQSGGYTF. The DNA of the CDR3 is TGTGCCAGTAGCCCCCAGGGACAATCGGGGGGCTACACCTTC.

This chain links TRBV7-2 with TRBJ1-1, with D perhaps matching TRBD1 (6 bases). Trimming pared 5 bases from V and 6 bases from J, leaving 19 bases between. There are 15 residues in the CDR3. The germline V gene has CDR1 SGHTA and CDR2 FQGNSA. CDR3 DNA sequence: TGTGCCAGCAGCCCCCTGCGGGGGGGCGCGGCTGAAGCTTTCTTT. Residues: CASSPLRGGAAEAFF.

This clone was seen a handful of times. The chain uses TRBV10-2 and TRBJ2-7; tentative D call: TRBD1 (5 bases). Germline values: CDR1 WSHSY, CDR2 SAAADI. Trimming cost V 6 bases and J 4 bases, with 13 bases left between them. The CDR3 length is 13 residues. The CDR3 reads CASSRVRDYEQYF. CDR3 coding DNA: TGCGCCAGCAGCCGTGTCAGGGATTACGAGCAGTACTTC.